This T cell receptor beta chain was sequenced for a study of blood T cells in healthy people across ages. Study observations and caveats: Aged donors had fewer naive CD4+ cells and lower diversity than long-lived donors.

Using a J-beta primer mix together with a sample-barcoded 5' primer, a second PCR was run for about 6 to 12 cycles. TCRdb analysed the 5' RACE reads with MiXCR anew, one entry per CDR3 protein. The table shows about 1.6 million distinct CDR3 sequences, with about 31% occurring only once. There are 14 residues in the CDR3. There were healthy Caucasian individuals from Russia, aged roughly 6 to 90, serving as donors. This clonotype occurred a few times. Its antigen is still unknown. J is TRBJ2-5 and V is TRBV21-1. TRBV21-1 is labeled a pseudogene. Sequencing was performed on blood. The clonotype was recovered from a woman between 25 and 40 years old in good health. CDR3 nucleotide sequence: TGTGCCAGCAGCAAAGAGACACTCCGCGAGACCCAGTACTTC. Protein: CASSKETLRETQYF.